The 32 T cell receptor beta chains presented below share a single source sample, sequenced in a study of blood T cells in healthy people across ages (dated by TCRdb to about 2015). The library was generated by 5' RACE. The run used an Illumina HiSeq 2500. A second 7 to 11 cycle PCR used a sample-barcoded 5' primer and a J-beta primer mix. The public reads were reprocessed in TCRdb via fastp at Q25 and MiXCR, keeping in-frame beta chains. All rows with the same CDR3 protein become a single entry with the most common DNA and genes. For this sample there are around 1,100,000 distinct CDR3 sequences; under 40% appear just once. About an eighth of the sample goes to the ten largest clones. Sequenced input: blood. These receptors were collected from a man aged 18 to 29 in good health.

V usage is TRBV20-1 and J usage is TRBJ2-1, with 12 bases matching TRBD2. CDR1 and CDR2 (germline): DFQATT, SNEGSKA (reference sequence). V shed 5 bases and J 8 bases; nucleotides not matched to a gene: 7. This CDR3 region has 14 residues. In DNA form, the CDR3 reads TGCAGTGCTTTGCTAGCGGGGGGGCGTCATGAGCAGTTCTTC. It specifies CSALLAGGRHEQFF.

The chain recombines TRBV5-1 with TRBJ2-3; 7 bases map to TRBD1. The CDR3 consists of 16 residues. Germline V gene data show CDR1 as SGHRS and CDR2 as YFSETQ. V trimming: 2 bases; J trimming: 0 bases; junction bases outside the gene matches: 6. CDR3 in amino acids: CASSFSDRDSTDTQYF. CDR3 nucleotides: TGCGCCAGCAGCTTCAGTGACAGGGACAGCACAGATACGCAGTATTTT.

In this sample, this clonotype turned up a few times. The chain joins TRBV12-3 or TRBV12-4 to TRBJ1-1; 12 bases match TRBD1. The CDR3 is 15 amino acids. The junction had 6 bases not matched to a gene; V was cut back by 6 bases and J by 4 bases. The CDR3 coding sequence is TGTGCCAGCAGCCTGGGACAGGGGGCGATCACTGAAGCTTTCTTT. Protein product: CASSLGQGAITEAFF.

A note on this clonotype: A much larger clone is a single base away; this may be a read error. This chain links TRBV10-3 with TRBJ1-2, with 7 positions matching TRBD1. V was pared by 10 bases and J by 4 bases, with 6 bases of the junction left unmatched. From germline, CDR1 is ENHRY and CDR2 SYGVKD. This CDR3 region has 12 residues. The CDR3 loop is CATGDSGYGYTF. The CDR3 nucleotides read TGTGCCACCGGGGACAGCGGCTATGGCTACACCTTC.

The chain uses TRBV7-2 and TRBJ1-1; D ambiguous. The V gene's germline CDR1 is SGHTA and CDR2 FQGNSA. The CDR3 sequence is 14 residues long. V lost 1 base and J 5 bases, leaving 11 bases between the germline ends. The CDR3 reads CASSLDGRWTEAFF. The CDR3 region has the DNA TGTGCCAGCAGCTTAGACGGAAGGTGGACTGAAGCTTTCTTT. The full variable domain, in which reference TRBV7-2 and TRBJ1-1 provide the parts outside the CDR3, is GAGVSQSPSNKVTEKGKDVELRCDPISGHTALYWYRQSLGQGLEFLIYFQGNSAPDKSGLPSDRFSAERTGGSVSTLTIQRTQQEDSAVYLCASSLDGRWTEAFFGQGTRLTVV.

This chain connects TRBV20-1 to TRBJ2-3; D is perhaps TRBD1 or TRBD2 (5 bases each). The CDR3 consists of 15 residues. Germline values: CDR1 DFQATT, CDR2 SNEGSKA (reference sequence). Trimming stripped 6 bases from V and 1 base from J, with 17 bases between. The CDR3 sequence: CSAPNWGWGTDTQYF. The CDR3 nucleotides are TGCAGTGCCCCGAACTGGGGGTGGGGCACAGATACGCAGTATTTT.

This clonotype appeared many times. The V gene is TRBV9, the J gene TRBJ2-3; TRBD2 aligns across 11 bases. Germline values: CDR1 SGDLS, CDR2 YYNGEE. The CDR3 runs to 16 residues. J gave up 3 bases and V 4 bases, and 7 bases lay outside the gene matches. CDR3 bases: TGTGCCAGCAGCCATCCGGGACTAGCGGTTACAGATACGCAGTATTTT. Its protein is CASSHPGLAVTDTQYF.

This clonotype was detected a few times. This chain joins TRBV12-3 or TRBV12-4 and TRBJ2-5; 7 positions agree with TRBD1. The end of the DNA is better explained by TRBJ2-7, so the J call may be wrong. This CDR3 is built from 14 residues. The DNA for the CDR3 is TGTGCCAGCAGACTGCAGACAGGGAGCGGCGAGCAGTACTTC. It codes for CASRLQTGSGEQYF.

Notes on this clonotype: No conserved phenylalanine or tryptophan ends this CDR3, so it is likely a read error. This sequence joins TRBV20-1 and TRBJ2-1; possible D gene TRBD1, 6 bases. Trimming took off 3 bases at V and 4 bases at J, with 10 bases between the two ends. Germline V gene data show CDR1 as DFQATT and CDR2 as SNEGSKA (reference sequence). The CDR3 covers 13 residues. The CDR3 region has the DNA TGCAGTGCTAGGGGGGCAGATTACAATGAGCAGTTCTTA. Translation gives CSARGADYNEQFL.

CDR3 nucleotide sequence: TGTGCCAGCAGTTCCCCGAGGGGGGTTACTAATGAAAAACTGTTTTTT. It encodes CASSSPRGVTNEKLFF. The chain joins TRBV28 to TRBJ1-4, with a possible D match to TRBD1 (6 bases). V dropped 4 bases and J dropped 2 bases, with 14 bases sitting between them. This CDR3 spans 16 amino acids. The germline gives CDR1 MDHEN, CDR2 SYDVKM. The complete variable domain, with remaining parts taken from reference TRBV28 and TRBJ1-4, reads DVKVTQSSRYLVKRTGEKVFLECVQDMDHENMFWYRQDPGLGLRLIYFSYDVKMKEKGDIPEGYSVSREKKERFSLILESASTNQTSMYLCASSSPRGVTNEKLFFGSGTQLSVL.

The chain is built from TRBV3-1 and TRBJ1-4; maybe TRBD1 (5 bases). With 9 bases removed from V and 7 bases from J, the gap between germline ends came to 15 bases. CDR1 LGHDT and CDR2 YNNKEL come from the germline V gene (reference sequence). The CDR3 extends over 13 amino acids. The CDR3 is CARFQGESEKLFF. CDR3 nucleotides: TGTGCCAGGTTTCAGGGTGAAAGTGAAAAACTGTTTTTT.

The rearrangement joins TRBV7-8 to TRBJ1-6; D is uncertain. Between the trimmed V and J ends, which lost 4 bases and 10 bases, there was a span of 11 bases. The CDR3 runs to 13 residues. The germline CDR1 and CDR2 sequences are SGHVS and FQNEAQ. In DNA, the CDR3 is TGTGCCAGCAGCTATGGCGCTAACTCACCCCTCCACTTT. This codes for CASSYGANSPLHF.

The genes are TRBV5-1 and TRBJ2-1; 7 nucleotides line up with TRBD1. The CDR3 is 14 residues long. The germline V gene encodes CDR1 SGHRS and CDR2 YFSETQ. Trimming at V came to 6 bases and at J to 2 bases, leaving 5 bases not matched to a gene. In DNA, the CDR3 is TGCGCCAGCAACACAGGGGACCCCTACAATGAGCAGTTCTTC. Encoded protein: CASNTGDPYNEQFF.

The chain is built from TRBV27 and TRBJ1-4, with D tentatively TRBD1 (6 bases). CDR3 length equals 16 residues. The ends were cut back, 5 bases at V and 4 bases at J, with 17 bases in the middle. Looked up from germline, CDR1 is MNHEY and CDR2 is SMNVEV (reference sequence). The CDR3 DNA reads TGTGCCAGCAGTCCGCGGGGGCTTAGGATTAATGAAAAACTGTTTTTT. This encodes CASSPRGLRINEKLFF.

About this clonotype: The junction differs from germline at one of its ends, possibly a read error. This sequence joins TRBV20-1 and TRBJ2-1; 7 nucleotides agree with TRBD1. Germline-derived CDR1 and CDR2 are DFQATT and SNEGSKA (reference sequence). There are 14 residues in the CDR3. The CDR3 sequence is CSAGDRVDYNEQFF. CDR3 coding DNA: TGCAGTGCTGGAGACAGGGTCGACTACAATGAGCAGTTCTTC.

The chain carries TRBV11-3 and TRBJ2-5; weak D call: TRBD1 (6 bases). Germline-derived CDR1 and CDR2 are SGHNT and YENEEA. This CDR3 region has 14 residues. Trimming took 3 bases from V and 11 from J, leaving 19 bases between them. CDR3 DNA: TGTGCCAGCAGCTTGGGGCATGGGGGCAGTGAGCAGTACTTC. Translation gives CASSLGHGGSEQYF.

The chain uses TRBV29-1 and TRBJ1-1; D remains unclear. This CDR3 has 13 residues. V was trimmed by 6 bases and J by 1 base, leaving 12 bases between them. CDR1 and CDR2 (germline): SQVTM, ANQGSEA. CDR3 loop: CSVKLWGNTEAFF. CDR3 nucleotides: TGCAGCGTGAAACTTTGGGGGAACACTGAAGCTTTCTTT.

The rearrangement uses TRBV20-1 and TRBJ2-5, with D possibly matching TRBD1 (5 bases). V shed 3 bases and J shed 4 bases, with 12 bases lying between them. Looked up from germline, CDR1 is DFQATT and CDR2 is SNEGSKA (reference sequence). This CDR3 spans 13 amino acids. In DNA form, the CDR3 reads TGCAGTGCTAGGGTGGGGCCGGTAGAGACCCAGTACTTC. Protein: CSARVGPVETQYF.

This sequence joins TRBV15 and TRBJ1-2, with a weak D call TRBD1 (5 bases). This CDR3 region has 15 residues. V dropped 0 bases and J dropped 4 bases, with 12 bases sitting between them. CDR1 is LNHNV, CDR2 YYDKDF, per germline (reference sequence). CDR3: CATSRDPGPSYGYTF. DNA of the CDR3: TGTGCCACCAGCAGAGACCCGGGACCGAGCTATGGCTACACCTTC.

CDR3 coding DNA: TGTGCCAGCAGCTCCGGGACCTCCTATGGCTACACCTTC. Translating gives CASSSGTSYGYTF. The chain links TRBV28 to TRBJ1-2, with a weak D call TRBD1 (5 bases). This CDR3 contains 13 residues. Per germline, CDR1 MDHEN and CDR2 SYDVKM. The V and J ends lost 6 bases and 4 bases respectively, with 12 bases between them.

The chain joins TRBV12-3 or TRBV12-4 to TRBJ1-1; D is uncertain. The CDR3 totals 12 residues. V was pared by 6 bases and J by 3 bases, with 8 bases between. CDR3 DNA sequence: TGTGCCAGCAGAATTTTATACACTGAAGCTTTCTTT. Translated, it gives CASRILYTEAFF.

The table lists this clonotype with a count of one. V is TRBV5-4 and J is TRBJ2-4; D remains ambiguous. This CDR3 region has 15 residues. The germline gives CDR1 SGHNT, CDR2 YYREEE (reference sequence). The germline V and J ends were trimmed by 4 bases and 7 bases, with 18 bases remaining between them. The CDR3 DNA sequence: TGTGCCAGCAGCGTTGTAGGGAATCTGGGGAACATTCAGTACTTC. It encodes CASSVVGNLGNIQYF.

J is TRBJ1-4 and V is TRBV10-3; D gene uncertain. This CDR3 spans 13 amino acids. Trimming stripped 4 bases from V and 8 bases from J, with 11 bases between. Germline lookup yields CDR1 ENHRY and CDR2 SYGVKD. The CDR3 region has the DNA TGTGCCATCAGTGTGACCGATGGGGAAAAACTGTTTTTT. Protein product: CAISVTDGEKLFF.

The table lists this clonotype with many counts. The chain's CDR3 is CASSQDENIQYF. The CDR3 coding sequence is TGTGCCAGCAGCCAGGATGAAAACATTCAGTACTTC. The genes are TRBV6-6 and TRBJ2-4; no definite D call. CDR1 MNHNY and CDR2 SVGAGI come from the germline V gene (reference sequence). The CDR3 sequence is 12 residues long. V was cut by 6 bases and J by 5 bases, with 8 bases left in between.

This chain links TRBV5-5 with TRBJ1-6; D unresolved. CDR1 and CDR2 from the germline V gene are SGHKS and YYEKEE (reference sequence). The CDR3 spans 15 residues. Trimming pared 1 base from V and 6 bases from J, leaving 11 bases between. The chain's CDR3 is CASSLRGNGNSPLHF. The CDR3, as DNA: TGTGCCAGCAGCTTGCGGGGAAATGGTAATTCACCCCTCCACTTT. Variable domain in full (rest from reference TRBV5-5 and TRBJ1-6): DAGVTQSPTHLIKTRGQQVTLRCSPISGHKSVSWYQQVLGQGPQFIFQYYEKEERGRGNFPDRFSARQFPNYSSELNVNALLLGDSALYLCASSLRGNGNSPLHFGNGTRLTVT.

The rearrangement uses TRBV4-2 and TRBJ2-5; D might be TRBD2 (6 bases). Germline values: CDR1 LGHNA, CDR2 YNFKEQ. The CDR3 length is 16 residues. The V gene lost 1 base and the J gene lost 5 bases, with 17 bases spanning the gap. CDR3 nucleotide sequence: TGTGCCAGCAGCCAAGCCGGGGGTGGTATGATGGAGACCCAGTACTTC. Encoded protein: CASSQAGGGMMETQYF.

This clonotype was counted a few times. This chain uses TRBV5-1 with TRBJ2-3; D gene ambiguous. The length of the CDR3 is 15 residues. Germline V gives CDR1 SGHRS, CDR2 YFSETQ. With 1 base removed from V and 0 bases from J, the gap between germline ends came to 9 bases. CDR3 DNA: TGCGCCAGCAGCTTGTATTCCTCTAGCACAGATACGCAGTATTTT. Translating it yields CASSLYSSSTDTQYF.

This clonotype was counted a few times. The chain couples TRBV12-3 or TRBV12-4 to TRBJ1-2, with 7 bases fitting TRBD1. V was pared by 8 bases and J by 0 bases, with 3 bases of the junction left unmatched. The CDR3 loop spans 13 amino acids. The CDR3 is CASGQGANYGYTF. CDR3 DNA sequence: TGTGCCAGCGGTCAGGGGGCTAACTATGGCTACACCTTC.

This clonotype was picked up a small number of times. The rearrangement joins TRBV5-1 to TRBJ2-3, with TRBD1 matching over 7 bases. CDR1 and CDR2 (germline): SGHRS, YFSETQ. Germline trimming cut 3 bases from V and 4 bases from J; bases unmatched to any gene: 11. The CDR3 extends over 16 amino acids. CDR3 residues: CASSSGEGGWADTQYF. DNA of the CDR3: TGCGCCAGCAGCTCCGGTGAAGGGGGCTGGGCAGATACGCAGTATTTT.

This clonotype has only a few counts. The chain is built from TRBV27 and TRBJ1-2; weak D call: TRBD1 (5 bases). Germline CDR1 reads MNHEY; CDR2 reads SMNVEV (reference sequence). Trimming left V 3 bases short and J 6 bases short, with 14 bases between. This CDR3 contains 14 residues. The CDR3 DNA reads TGTGCCAGCAGTTTCCACGGGACGGTGAATGGCTACACCTTC. This encodes CASSFHGTVNGYTF.

The chain recombines TRBV7-2 with TRBJ2-3; TRBD2 matches 14 bases. Trimming removed 2 bases from V and 3 bases from J; junction bases left unmatched: 7. Germline assignment: CDR1 SGHTA and CDR2 FQGNSA. The CDR3 covers 18 residues. CDR3 bases: TGTGCCAGCAGCTTAAGGGAGACTAGCGGGGGGGCAACAGATACGCAGTATTTT. The encoded protein is CASSLRETSGGATDTQYF.

This clonotype was counted at least ten times. The chain combines TRBV13 with TRBJ2-1; D not resolved. Per germline, CDR1 PRHDT and CDR2 FYEKMQ (reference sequence). V lost 2 bases to trimming and J lost 10 bases, with 12 bases between them. The CDR3 loop spans 13 amino acids. In DNA form, the CDR3 reads TGTGCCAGCAGCTTATCCGGTCAACAGGAGCAGTTCTTC. It specifies CASSLSGQQEQFF.